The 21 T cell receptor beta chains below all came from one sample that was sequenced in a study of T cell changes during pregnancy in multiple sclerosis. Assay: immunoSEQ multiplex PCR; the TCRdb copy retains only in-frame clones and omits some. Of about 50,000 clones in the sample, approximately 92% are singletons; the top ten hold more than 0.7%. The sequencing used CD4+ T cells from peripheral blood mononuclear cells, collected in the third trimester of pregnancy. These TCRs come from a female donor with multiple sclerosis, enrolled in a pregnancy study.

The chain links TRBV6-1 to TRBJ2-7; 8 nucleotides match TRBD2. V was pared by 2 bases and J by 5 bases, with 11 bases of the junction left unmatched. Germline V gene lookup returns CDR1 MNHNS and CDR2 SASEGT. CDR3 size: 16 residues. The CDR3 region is CASSEYGGAKWDEQYF. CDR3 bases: TGTGCCAGCAGTGAATACGGGGGGGCCAAGTGGGACGAGCAGTACTTC.

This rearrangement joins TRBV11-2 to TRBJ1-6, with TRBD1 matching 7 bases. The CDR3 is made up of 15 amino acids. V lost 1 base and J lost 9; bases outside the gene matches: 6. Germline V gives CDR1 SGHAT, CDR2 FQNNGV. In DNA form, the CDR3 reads TGTGCCAGCAGCTTAGGTCAGGGGGGCGGTTCACCCCTCCACTTT. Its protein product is CASSLGQGGGSPLHF.

The CDR3 region is CASTLNEKLFF. DNA of the CDR3: TGTGCCAGCACCCTTAATGAAAAACTGTTTTTT. The chain links TRBV5-5 to TRBJ1-4; D not resolved. The CDR3 is 11 residues long. Germline V lookup: CDR1 SGHKS, CDR2 YYEKEE (reference sequence). V was clipped by 6 bases and J by 4 bases, with 4 bases between them.

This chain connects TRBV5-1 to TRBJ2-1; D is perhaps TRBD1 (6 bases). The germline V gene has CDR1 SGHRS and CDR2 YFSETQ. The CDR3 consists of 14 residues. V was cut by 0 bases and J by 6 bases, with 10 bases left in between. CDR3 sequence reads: CASSLAGQINEQFF. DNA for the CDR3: TGCGCCAGCAGCTTGGCCGGACAGATCAATGAGCAGTTCTTC. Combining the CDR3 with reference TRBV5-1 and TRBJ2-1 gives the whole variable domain KAGVTQTPRYLIKTRGQQVTLSCSPISGHRSVSWYQQTPGQGLQFLFEYFSETQRNKGNFPGRFSGRQFSNSRSEMNVSTLELGDSALYLCASSLAGQINEQFFGPGTRLTVL.

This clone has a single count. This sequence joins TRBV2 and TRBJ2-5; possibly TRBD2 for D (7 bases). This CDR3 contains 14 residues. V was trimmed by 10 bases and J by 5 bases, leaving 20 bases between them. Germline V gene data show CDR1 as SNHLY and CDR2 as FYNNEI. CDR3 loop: CATARGGARETQYF. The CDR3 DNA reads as TGTGCCACCGCGAGGGGGGGGGCCCGGGAGACCCAGTACTTC.

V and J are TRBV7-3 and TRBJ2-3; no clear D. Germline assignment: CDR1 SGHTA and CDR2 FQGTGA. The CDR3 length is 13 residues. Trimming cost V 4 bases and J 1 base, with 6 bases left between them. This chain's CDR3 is CASSYQGTDTQYF. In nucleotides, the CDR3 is TGTGCCAGCAGCTATCAGGGCACAGATACGCAGTATTTT.

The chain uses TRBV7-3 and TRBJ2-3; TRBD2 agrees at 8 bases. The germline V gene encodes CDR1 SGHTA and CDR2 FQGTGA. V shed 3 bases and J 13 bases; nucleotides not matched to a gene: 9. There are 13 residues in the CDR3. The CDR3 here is CASSFGAGEPEYF. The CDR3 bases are TGTGCCAGCAGCTTTGGAGCGGGGGAACCTGAGTATTTT.

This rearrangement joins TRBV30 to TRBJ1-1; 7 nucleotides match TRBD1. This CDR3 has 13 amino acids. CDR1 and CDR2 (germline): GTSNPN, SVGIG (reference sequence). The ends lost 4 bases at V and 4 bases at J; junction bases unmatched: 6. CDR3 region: CAWMQGEGTEAFF. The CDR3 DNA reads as TGTGCCTGGATGCAGGGGGAAGGCACTGAAGCTTTCTTT.

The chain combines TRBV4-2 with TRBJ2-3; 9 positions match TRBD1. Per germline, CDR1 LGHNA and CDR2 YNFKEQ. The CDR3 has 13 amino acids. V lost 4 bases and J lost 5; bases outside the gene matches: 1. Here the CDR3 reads CASSPGQGDTQYF. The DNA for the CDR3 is TGTGCCAGCAGCCCGGGACAGGGAGATACGCAGTATTTT.

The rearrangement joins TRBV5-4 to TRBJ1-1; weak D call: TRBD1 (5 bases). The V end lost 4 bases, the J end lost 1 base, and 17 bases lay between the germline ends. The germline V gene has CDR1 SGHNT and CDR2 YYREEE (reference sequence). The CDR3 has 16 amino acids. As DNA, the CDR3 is TGTGCCAGCAGCCCCCCTGTGGGGGGTTCGAACACTGAAGCTTTCTTT. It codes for CASSPPVGGSNTEAFF.

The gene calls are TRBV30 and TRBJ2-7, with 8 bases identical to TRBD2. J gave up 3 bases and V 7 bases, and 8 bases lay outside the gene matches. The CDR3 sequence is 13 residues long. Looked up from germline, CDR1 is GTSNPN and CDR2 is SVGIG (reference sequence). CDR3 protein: CASTSGSNYEQYF. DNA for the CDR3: TGTGCCTCAACAAGCGGGAGCAACTACGAGCAGTACTTC.

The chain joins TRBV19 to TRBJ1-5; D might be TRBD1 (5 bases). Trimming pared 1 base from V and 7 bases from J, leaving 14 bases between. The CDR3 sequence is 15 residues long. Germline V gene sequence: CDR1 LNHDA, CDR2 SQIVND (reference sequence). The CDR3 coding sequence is TGTGCCAGTAGTATAGTGGGCCAGGGTGGCCAGCCCCAGCATTTT. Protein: CASSIVGQGGQPQHF.

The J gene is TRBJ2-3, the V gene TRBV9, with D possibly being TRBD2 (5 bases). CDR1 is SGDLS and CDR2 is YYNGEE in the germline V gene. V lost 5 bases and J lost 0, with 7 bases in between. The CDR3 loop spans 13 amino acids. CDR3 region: CASRAESTDTQYF. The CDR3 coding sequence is TGTGCCAGCAGAGCGGAAAGCACAGATACGCAGTATTTT.

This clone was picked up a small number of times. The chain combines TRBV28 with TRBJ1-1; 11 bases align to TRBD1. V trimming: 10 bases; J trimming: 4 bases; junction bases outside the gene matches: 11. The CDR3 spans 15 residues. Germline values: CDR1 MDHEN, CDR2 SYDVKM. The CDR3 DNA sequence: TGTGCCATCACGGACAGGGGGCCTGGGAGCACTGAAGCTTTCTTT. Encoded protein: CAITDRGPGSTEAFF.

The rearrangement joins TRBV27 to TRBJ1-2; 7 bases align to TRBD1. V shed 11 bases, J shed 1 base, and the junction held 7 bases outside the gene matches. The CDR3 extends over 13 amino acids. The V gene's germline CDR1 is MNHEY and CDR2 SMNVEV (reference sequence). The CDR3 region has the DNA TGTGCCGCCGGGGACAGTGGTAACTATGGCTACACCTTC. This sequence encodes CAAGDSGNYGYTF.

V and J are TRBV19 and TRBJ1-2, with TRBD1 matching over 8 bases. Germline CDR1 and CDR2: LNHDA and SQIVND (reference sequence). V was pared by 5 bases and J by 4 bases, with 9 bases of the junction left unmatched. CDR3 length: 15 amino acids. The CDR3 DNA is TGTGCCAGTAGTCCCGGACAGGGAGGCGCCTATGGCTACACCTTC. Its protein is CASSPGQGGAYGYTF.

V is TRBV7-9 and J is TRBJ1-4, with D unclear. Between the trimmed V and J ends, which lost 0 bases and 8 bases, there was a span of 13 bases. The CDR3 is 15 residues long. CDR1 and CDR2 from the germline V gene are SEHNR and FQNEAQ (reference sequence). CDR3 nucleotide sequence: TGTGCCAGCAGCTTAGCCACAGACCGGCGCGAAAAACTGTTTTTT. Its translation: CASSLATDRREKLFF.

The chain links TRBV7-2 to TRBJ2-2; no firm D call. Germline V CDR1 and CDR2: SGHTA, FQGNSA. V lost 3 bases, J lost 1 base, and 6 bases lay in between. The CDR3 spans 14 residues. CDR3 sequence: CASSFGGNTGELFF. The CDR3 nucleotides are TGTGCCAGCAGCTTCGGCGGGAACACCGGGGAGCTGTTTTTT.

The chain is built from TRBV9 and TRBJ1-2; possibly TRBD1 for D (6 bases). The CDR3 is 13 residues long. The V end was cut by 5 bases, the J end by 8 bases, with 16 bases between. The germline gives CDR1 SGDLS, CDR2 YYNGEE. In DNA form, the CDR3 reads TGTGCCAGCAGTGACACCTACAGGGAAGGCTACACCTTC. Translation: CASSDTYREGYTF.

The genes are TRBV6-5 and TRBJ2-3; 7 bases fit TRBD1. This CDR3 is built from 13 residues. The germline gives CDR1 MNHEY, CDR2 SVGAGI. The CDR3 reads CSLTDRRTDTQYF. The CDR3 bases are TGTTCACTAACGGACAGGCGCACAGATACGCAGTATTTT.

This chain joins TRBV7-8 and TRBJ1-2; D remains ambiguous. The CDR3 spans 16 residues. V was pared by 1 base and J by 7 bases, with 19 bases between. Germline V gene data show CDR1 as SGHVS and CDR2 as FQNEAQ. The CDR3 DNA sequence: TGTGCCAGCAGCTTAGATCCGGACGGCCTAGCTGGTGGCTACACCTTC. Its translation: CASSLDPDGLAGGYTF.